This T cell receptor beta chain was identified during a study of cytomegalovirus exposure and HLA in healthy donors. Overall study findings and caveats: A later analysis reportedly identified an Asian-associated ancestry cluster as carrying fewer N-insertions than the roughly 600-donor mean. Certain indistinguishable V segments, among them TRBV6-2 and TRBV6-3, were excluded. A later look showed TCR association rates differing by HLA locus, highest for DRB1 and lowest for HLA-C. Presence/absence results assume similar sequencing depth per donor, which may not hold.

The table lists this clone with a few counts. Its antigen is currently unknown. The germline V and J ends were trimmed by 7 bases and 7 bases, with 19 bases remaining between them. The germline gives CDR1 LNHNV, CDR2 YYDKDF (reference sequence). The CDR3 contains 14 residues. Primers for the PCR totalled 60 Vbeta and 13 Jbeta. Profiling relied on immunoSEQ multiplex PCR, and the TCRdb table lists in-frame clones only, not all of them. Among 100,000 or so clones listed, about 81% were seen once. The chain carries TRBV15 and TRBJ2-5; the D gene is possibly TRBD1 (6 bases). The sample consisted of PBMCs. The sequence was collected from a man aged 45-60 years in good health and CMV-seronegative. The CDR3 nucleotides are TGTGCCACCATGGGAAGTGTGGACAGAGGGACCCAGTACTTC. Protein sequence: CATMGSVDRGTQYF.